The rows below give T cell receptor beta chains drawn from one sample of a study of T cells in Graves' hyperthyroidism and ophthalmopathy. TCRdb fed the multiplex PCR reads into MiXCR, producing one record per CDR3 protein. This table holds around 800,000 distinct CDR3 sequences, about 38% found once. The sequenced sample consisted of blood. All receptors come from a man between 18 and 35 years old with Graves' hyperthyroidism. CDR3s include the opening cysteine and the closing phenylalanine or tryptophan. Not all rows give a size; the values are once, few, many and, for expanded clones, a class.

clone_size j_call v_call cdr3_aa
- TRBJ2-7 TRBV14 CASSHVLATYEQYF
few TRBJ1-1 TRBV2 CASSWRLMNTEAFF
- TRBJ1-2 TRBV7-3 CASSARDRGAGYTF
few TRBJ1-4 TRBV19 CASSLSGGTNEKLFF
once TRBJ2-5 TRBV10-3 CAIRQGETQYF
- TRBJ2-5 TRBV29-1 CSVEELAEETQYF
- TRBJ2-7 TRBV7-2 CASSLGTGGRNYEQYF
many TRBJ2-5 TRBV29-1 CSVIQGGTQYF
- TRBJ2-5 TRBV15 CATSRSGQSSGLAGLETQYF
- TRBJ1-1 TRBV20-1 CSAREQGGLNTEAFF
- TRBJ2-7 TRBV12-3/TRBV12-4 CASTREATYEQYF
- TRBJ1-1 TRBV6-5 CATGLEGGTEAFF
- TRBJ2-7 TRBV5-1 CASSLWTSGPYEQYF
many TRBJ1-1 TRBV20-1 CSASRDVAEAFF
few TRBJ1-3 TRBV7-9 CASDLGTSNTIYF
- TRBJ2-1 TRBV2 CASRDQLYNEQFF
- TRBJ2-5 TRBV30 CAWSGEGGDYQETQYF
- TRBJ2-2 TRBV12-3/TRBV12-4 CASSLGGRWTGELFF
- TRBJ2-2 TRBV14 CASTPSGENTGELFF
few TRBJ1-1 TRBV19 CASKEEGSDTEAFF
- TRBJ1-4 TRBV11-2 CASSLNVGDTGFNEKLFF
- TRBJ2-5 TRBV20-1 CSARSRQGQETQYF
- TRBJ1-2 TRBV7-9 CASSAETGLNYGYTF
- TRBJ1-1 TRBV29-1 CTYLGNTEAFF
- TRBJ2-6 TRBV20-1 CSAGQGSGANVLTF
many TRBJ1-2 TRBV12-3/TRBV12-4 CASSRGTDYGYTF
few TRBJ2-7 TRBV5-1 CASSLGGQSSYEQYF
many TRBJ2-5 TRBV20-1 CSASDWETQYF
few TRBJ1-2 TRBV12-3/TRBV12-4 CASSRWGNYGYTF
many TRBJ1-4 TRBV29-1 CSVAGVGKLFF
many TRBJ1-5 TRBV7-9 CASSLGEGTRVNQPQHF
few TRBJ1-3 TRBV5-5 CASSLGESKSSGNTIYF
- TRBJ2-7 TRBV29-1 CSVVSGGPYEQYF
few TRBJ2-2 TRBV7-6 CASSLETGVPGELFF
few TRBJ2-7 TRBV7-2 CASSSLGGQGHEQYF
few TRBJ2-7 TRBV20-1 CSARDGGKYEQYF
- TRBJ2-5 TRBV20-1 CSARDATGLETQYF
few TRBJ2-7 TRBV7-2 CASSLLGTSEQYF
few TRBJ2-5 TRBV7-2 CASSPTLPPWETQYF
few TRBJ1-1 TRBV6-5 CASIKRVNTEAFF
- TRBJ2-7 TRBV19 CASSISADRAEQYF
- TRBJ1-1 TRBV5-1 CASSLASTNTEAFF
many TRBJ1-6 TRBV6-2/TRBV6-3 CASRPGQRTSPLHF
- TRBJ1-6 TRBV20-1 CSASPTGLSNSPLHF
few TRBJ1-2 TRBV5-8 CASSLIWVEDGYTF